A selection of T cell receptor beta chains follows, all from one sample in a study of CD8 T cells in Susac syndrome. In TCRdb, the immunoSEQ multiplex PCR reads were re-called with MiXCR into one record per CDR3 protein. This table has about 83,000 distinct CDR3 sequences, approximately 96% appearing once. Source material: CD8+ T cells from PBMCs. Receptors were obtained from a human donor with Susac syndrome. Each CDR3 is given with its conserved first and last residue. A D gene is named only where the DNA matches it firmly. A row's size may be missing; if present it is once, few, many or a size class.

v_call	j_call	clone_size	d_call	cdr3_aa	cdr3_nt
TRBV12-3/TRBV12-4	TRBJ1-5	-	TRBD1	CASKGQGAHQPQHF	TGTGCCAGCAAGGGGCAGGGGGCGCACCAGCCCCAGCATTTT
TRBV25-1	TRBJ2-5	once	-	CASSTRTEPQETQYF	TGTGCCAGCAGTACCCGGACGGAACCTCAAGAGACCCAGTACTTC
TRBV29-1	TRBJ1-1	-	-	CSVAPGALNTEAFF	TGCAGCGTAGCTCCCGGGGCCCTGAACACTGAAGCTTTCTTT
TRBV20-1	TRBJ2-1	-	TRBD2	CSARPSPNSGRRNEQFF	TGCAGTGCAAGACCTAGTCCTAATAGCGGGAGGCGGAATGAGCAGTTCTTC
TRBV29-1	TRBJ1-1	once	-	CSVTASFGHTEAFF	TGCAGCGTGACAGCCTCCTTTGGTCACACTGAAGCTTTCTTT
TRBV29-1	TRBJ2-1	-	-	CSVEASGRYNEQFF	TGCAGCGTAGAGGCCTCCGGGCGATACAATGAGCAGTTCTTC
TRBV7-8	TRBJ2-7	-	-	CASSSSRDRYYEQYF	TGTGCCAGCAGCTCATCCCGGGACCGTTACTACGAGCAGTACTTC
TRBV29-1	TRBJ2-4	-	-	CSVVLAKNIQYF	TGCAGCGTTGTACTAGCCAAAAACATTCAGTACTTC
TRBV21-1	TRBJ2-2	-	-	CASSIGGTNTGELFF	TGTGCCAGCAGCATCGGGGGAACGAACACCGGGGAGCTGTTTTTT
TRBV20-1	TRBJ2-7	-	TRBD1	CSARDGVTGGDPYEQYF	TGCAGTGCTAGAGACGGGGTGACAGGGGGCGACCCCTACGAGCAGTACTTC
TRBV30	TRBJ2-1	-	TRBD2	CAWSAAGVHEQFF	TGTGCCTGGAGTGCGGCGGGAGTACATGAGCAGTTCTTC
TRBV10-3	TRBJ2-1	once	-	CAISAFDRQLTEQFF	TGTGCCATCAGTGCTTTTGATAGACAACTAACTGAGCAGTTCTTC
TRBV5-1	TRBJ2-1	-	-	CASSLEREQYNEQFF	TGCGCCAGCAGCTTGGAGCGCGAACAATACAATGAGCAGTTCTTC
TRBV7-9	TRBJ2-5	-	TRBD1	CASSPRNDRGEGETQYF	TGTGCCAGCAGCCCCCGGAACGACAGGGGGGAGGGAGAGACCCAGTACTTC
TRBV24-1	TRBJ1-1	-	-	CATLDSGTLEAFF	TGTGCCACCTTAGACAGCGGGACTTTGGAAGCTTTCTTT
TRBV25-1	TRBJ2-7	-	-	CASSDNGPVGNREQYF	TGTGCCAGCAGTGATAACGGGCCAGTTGGTAATCGCGAGCAGTACTTC
TRBV6-6	TRBJ2-5	-	-	CASSYSIQPKETQYF	TGTGCCAGCAGTTACTCGATACAGCCGAAAGAGACCCAGTACTTC
TRBV27	TRBJ1-6	-	TRBD1	CASSLLGQGLSYNSPLHF	TGTGCCAGCAGTTTATTGGGACAGGGTCTCTCCTATAATTCACCCCTCCACTTT
TRBV24-1	TRBJ2-2	-	-	CATGRNTGELFF	TGTGCCACCGGCAGGAACACCGGGGAGCTGTTTTTT
TRBV9	TRBJ2-3	-	TRBD2	CASSTGLATADTQYF	TGTGCCAGCAGCACCGGACTAGCGACGGCAGATACGCAGTATTTT
TRBV6-5	TRBJ2-3	-	-	CASSYGTPADTQYF	TGTGCCAGCAGTTATGGGACCCCGGCAGATACGCAGTATTTT
TRBV6-2/TRBV6-3	TRBJ2-5	-	TRBD1	CASSERGQQETQYF	TGTGCCAGCAGTGAAAGGGGACAGCAAGAGACCCAGTACTTC
TRBV24-1	TRBJ2-5	-	-	CATSDFGVEETQYF	TGTGCCACCAGTGATTTCGGGGTCGAAGAGACCCAGTACTTC
TRBV7-9	TRBJ1-2	-	-	CASSPPRSGYTF	TGTGCCAGCAGCCCCCCCCGGAGTGGCTACACCTTC
TRBV20-1	TRBJ2-2	-	-	CSAEQENTGELFF	TGCAGTGCTGAACAGGAGAACACCGGGGAGCTGTTTTTT
TRBV20-1	TRBJ2-7	-	-	CSARDRGRTKTYEQYF	TGCAGTGCTAGAGATCGGGGGCGGACGAAGACCTACGAGCAGTACTTC
TRBV14	TRBJ2-1	-	TRBD1	CASSQVAPGQGYNEQFF	TGTGCCAGCAGCCAAGTCGCCCCGGGACAGGGTTACAATGAGCAGTTCTTC
TRBV4-3	TRBJ1-3	-	-	CASSQDSGGWENTIYF	TGCGCCAGCAGCCAAGATAGTGGAGGATGGGAAAACACCATATATTTT
TRBV6-2/TRBV6-3	TRBJ2-7	-	-	CASSYSETGDEQYF	TGTGCCAGCAGTTACTCGGAGACAGGCGACGAGCAGTACTTC
TRBV25-1	TRBJ2-5	-	-	CASSEPHHQETQYF	TGTGCCAGCAGTGAACCTCATCACCAAGAGACCCAGTACTTC
TRBV28	TRBJ2-7	-	TRBD2	CASITTSERAYEQYF	TGTGCCAGCATTACGACTAGCGAGAGGGCCTACGAGCAGTACTTC
TRBV28	TRBJ2-3	-	-	CASSLSGDDTQYF	TGTGCCAGCAGTTTATCCGGGGATGATACGCAGTATTTT
TRBV20-1	TRBJ2-7	-	-	CSARDQSGIISYEQYF	TGCAGTGCTAGAGATCAGTCCGGAATTATTTCCTACGAGCAGTACTTC
TRBV12-3/TRBV12-4	TRBJ2-3	-	TRBD2	CASSPSGTTATLGTDTQYF	TGTGCCAGCAGTCCCTCTGGGACTACCGCTACCTTGGGCACAGATACGCAGTATTTT
TRBV4-2	TRBJ2-2	-	TRBD2	CASSQEDSGIGNTGELFF	TGTGCCAGCAGCCAGGAGGATAGCGGGATAGGGAACACCGGGGAGCTGTTTTTT
TRBV4-1	TRBJ2-5	-	-	CASSQDRTKETQYF	TGCGCCAGCAGCCAAGATCGGACTAAAGAGACCCAGTACTTC
TRBV12-3/TRBV12-4	TRBJ2-1	-	-	CASSWTASYNEQFF	TGTGCCAGCAGCTGGACAGCGTCCTACAATGAGCAGTTCTTC
TRBV28	TRBJ1-5	-	-	CASSSGGRNQPQHF	TGTGCCAGCAGTTCCGGGGGCCGTAATCAGCCCCAGCATTTT
TRBV5-1	TRBJ2-7	-	TRBD1	CASSLGDRVDEQYF	TGCGCCAGCAGCTTGGGCGACAGGGTGGACGAGCAGTACTTC
TRBV24-1	TRBJ2-2	once	-	CATSDADRNTGELFF	TGTGCCACCAGTGATGCGGACAGAAACACCGGGGAGCTGTTTTTT
TRBV15	TRBJ2-2	-	-	CATSRIGQNGELFF	TGTGCCACCAGCAGAATCGGCCAGAACGGGGAGCTGTTTTTT
TRBV14	TRBJ1-1	-	-	CASSQVSGTEAFF	TGTGCCAGCAGCCAAGTGAGTGGCACTGAAGCTTTCTTT